The 15 T cell receptor beta chains in this list originate from one sample, sequenced in a study of identical twins. From the 5' RACE reads, TCRdb called clonotypes with MiXCR, one entry per CDR3 protein. The table lists some 590,000 distinct CDR3 sequences, over 8.5% of them singletons. These records were also assigned to another study, of yellow fever vaccine responses in identical twins.

The specimen was PBMCs. These receptors were taken from a woman younger than 30 in good health.

This clonotype was seen many times. CDR3 in DNA: TGCGCCAGCAGCCCAAGCGGGACAGTCTCCTACGAGCAGTACTTC. Protein: CASSPSGTVSYEQYF. The V call is TRBV5-1, the J call TRBJ2-7; D tentatively fits TRBD1 or TRBD2 (7 bases each). The ends were cut back, 4 bases at V and 0 bases at J, with 14 bases in the middle. CDR1 is SGHRS and CDR2 is YFSETQ in the germline V gene. This CDR3 contains 15 residues. The complete variable domain, with remaining parts taken from reference TRBV5-1 and TRBJ2-7, reads KAGVTQTPRYLIKTRGQQVTLSCSPISGHRSVSWYQQTPGQGLQFLFEYFSETQRNKGNFPGRFSGRQFSNSRSEMNVSTLELGDSALYLCASSPSGTVSYEQYFGPGTRLTVT.

The CDR3, as DNA: TGCAGTGCTAGAGCTGGGGGACTAGCGGGAGCCAATGAGCAGTTCTTC. Its translation: CSARAGGLAGANEQFF. The chain employs TRBV20-1 and TRBJ2-1, with 14 bases lining up with TRBD2. Trimming at V came to 1 base and at J to 6 bases, leaving 5 bases not matched to a gene. The CDR3 sequence is 16 residues long. Germline CDR1 is DFQATT and CDR2 is SNEGSKA (reference sequence).

This clonotype has at least ten counts. The V call is TRBV6-5, the J call TRBJ1-2; D uncertain. CDR3 length: 16 amino acids. Germline CDR1 reads MNHEY; CDR2 reads SVGAGI. Trimming took off 4 bases at V and 2 bases at J, with 17 bases between the two ends. The CDR3 region has the DNA TGTGCCAGCAGTTTGGGTGGCAGCCACCTCAACTATGGCTACACCTTC. It translates to CASSLGGSHLNYGYTF.

In its sample, this clonotype was seen many times. V gene TRBV20-1 combines with J gene TRBJ2-7; tentatively, D is TRBD1 (6 bases). This CDR3 is built from 13 residues. The V end was cut by 3 bases, the J end by 5 bases, with 14 bases between. Per the germline V gene, CDR1 is DFQATT and CDR2 is SNEGSKA (reference sequence). CDR3 in amino acids: CSASHQGIHEQYF. Written as DNA, the CDR3 is TGCAGTGCTAGCCATCAGGGGATCCACGAGCAGTACTTC.

This clonotype was picked up a small number of times. The chain combines TRBV29-1 with TRBJ2-2; D is unclear. The germline V gene encodes CDR1 SQVTM and CDR2 ANQGSEA. Trimming pared 8 bases from V and 0 bases from J, leaving 10 bases between. CDR3 length: 13 residues. DNA for the CDR3: TGCAGCTTTCAAGCGTCGAACACCGGGGAGCTGTTTTTT. It encodes CSFQASNTGELFF.

The rearrangement uses TRBV28 and TRBJ2-7; no definite D call. The CDR3 has 17 amino acids. V lost 3 bases, J lost 2 bases, and 20 bases lay in between. CDR1 and CDR2 from the germline V gene are MDHEN and SYDVKM. The CDR3 sequence is CASSFPLRVPLTYEQYF. DNA of the CDR3: TGTGCCAGCAGTTTCCCATTACGGGTCCCCTTGACCTACGAGCAGTACTTC.

This clonotype was detected a few times. This sequence joins TRBV23-1 and TRBJ2-7, with TRBD1 matching over 11 bases. TRBV23-1 is labeled an ORF, and its function is uncertain. This CDR3 spans 14 amino acids. Trimming took 4 bases from V and 3 from J; bases not matched to a gene: 2. CDR3 sequence reads: CASSRDRGVYEQYF. The CDR3 DNA sequence: TGCGCCAGCAGTCGGGACAGGGGGGTCTACGAGCAGTACTTC.

About this clonotype: A much bigger clone sits one base away, suggesting this may be a read error. The chain has TRBV12-3 or TRBV12-4 and TRBJ2-1; D not resolved. This CDR3 has 10 residues. The CDR3 region is CARRYNEQFF. In nucleotides, the CDR3 is TGTGCCCGCAGGTACAATGAGCAGTTCTTC.

In its sample, this clonotype was seen once. The rearrangement joins TRBV6-6 to TRBJ1-6; maybe TRBD1 (5 bases). Germline V gene data show CDR1 as MNHNY and CDR2 as SVGAGI (reference sequence). V was cut by 10 bases and J by 8 bases, with 15 bases left in between. There are 13 residues in the CDR3. Written as DNA, the CDR3 is TGTGCCACCCTACCAGGGTATCATTCACCCCTCCACTTT. Translating gives CATLPGYHSPLHF.

A remark on this clonotype: Given a much more abundant clone one base away, this may be a read error. Without the conserved terminal phenylalanine or tryptophan, this CDR3 likely stems from a read error. The chain carries TRBV20-1 and TRBJ2-1; 7 bases line up with TRBD2. J lost 2 bases, V lost 0 bases, and 4 bases had no gene match. CDR3 size: 15 residues. Per the germline V gene, CDR1 is DFQATT and CDR2 is SNEGSKA (reference sequence). CDR3 sequence (DNA): TGCAGTGCTAGAGATTTAGCGGGCCCCTACAATGAGCAGTTCTTA. Its protein product is CSARDLAGPYNEQFL.

This clonotype was seen many times. The V and J genes are TRBV9 and TRBJ1-6; TRBD1 matches at 7 bases. The V gene's germline CDR1 is SGDLS and CDR2 YYNGEE. This CDR3 comprises 15 residues. V shed 4 bases and J 3 bases; nucleotides not matched to a gene: 4. In nucleotides, the CDR3 is TGTGCCAGCAGCTCCGGGGACAGCTATAATTCACCCCTCCACTTT. Protein sequence: CASSSGDSYNSPLHF.

The rearrangement joins TRBV4-3 to TRBJ2-5; 11 bases align to TRBD2. The length of the CDR3 is 17 residues. CDR1 and CDR2 from the germline V gene are LGHNA and YSLEER. The V segment lost 1 base and the J segment 0 bases; nucleotides outside the gene matches: 4. The chain's CDR3 is CASSQGRLAGYQETQYF. As DNA, the CDR3 is TGCGCCAGCAGCCAAGGACGACTAGCGGGGTACCAAGAGACCCAGTACTTC.

V is TRBV7-9 and J is TRBJ2-7, with a tentative D call TRBD1 (6 bases). Germline V CDR1 and CDR2: SEHNR, FQNEAQ (reference sequence). The length of the CDR3 is 16 residues. V was cut by 7 bases and J by 2 bases, with 21 bases left in between. The CDR3 loop is CASKGSTGSGAYEQYF. CDR3 in DNA: TGTGCCAGCAAAGGGTCGACAGGCTCCGGGGCCTACGAGCAGTACTTC. Full variable domain (missing parts from reference TRBV7-9 and TRBJ2-7): DTGVSQNPRHKITKRGQNVTFRCDPISEHNRLYWYRQTLGQGPEFLTYFQNEAQLEKSRLLSDRFSAERPKGSFSTLEIQRTEQGDSAMYLCASKGSTGSGAYEQYFGPGTRLTVT.

The table lists this clonotype with many counts. The V call is TRBV12-3 or TRBV12-4, the J call TRBJ2-2; D not resolved. With 6 bases removed from V and 5 bases from J, the gap between germline ends came to 10 bases. The CDR3 length is 13 residues. CDR3 amino acids: CASSYTLTGELFF. For the CDR3, the DNA is TGTGCCAGCAGCTACACTTTAACCGGGGAGCTGTTTTTT.

The chain recombines TRBV7-8 with TRBJ2-7, with no clear D. The CDR3 runs 12 residues. In germline, CDR1 is SGHVS, CDR2 FQNEAQ. Deletions cut 5 bases from V and 5 bases from J, with 10 bases between. DNA of the CDR3: TGTGCCAGCAGCATAAGTGGGCACGAGCAGTACTTC. Residues: CASSISGHEQYF.